This TCR beta chain was captured by sequencing in a study of T cell clonality in common variable immunodeficiency. Broader study findings: Fewer deletions and N-nucleotide insertions were reportedly seen in common variable immunodeficiency TCR beta sequences. Compared with healthy controls, CVID subjects showed increased TCRbeta clonality, mostly in about a third.

This clone was seen a handful of times. Antigen specificity is unknown. The CDR3 end is not reached by the read, which stops 3 residues before it; the germline J gene fills it in. Assay: immunoSEQ multiplex PCR; the TCRdb copy retains only in-frame clones and omits some. Sampling found more than 10,000 clones, none seen once. Blood came from CVID subjects not ill and not taking immunomodulatory or immunosuppressive medication. Donors gave roughly 4.5 to 8.5 ml heparinized peripheral whole blood. There are 15 residues in the CDR3. From germline, CDR1 is SEHNR and CDR2 FQNEAQ (reference sequence). The trim removed 5 bases at V and 6 bases at J, leaving 9 bases unmatched.

The receptor was isolated from a human donor with common variable immunodeficiency. The V call is TRBV7-9, the J call TRBJ2-2; TRBD1 agrees at 7 bases. The sample consisted of peripheral blood mononuclear cells. The part of the CDR3 DNA that was read is TGTGCCAGCAGCCAATACAGGGGAACGGCCGGGGAG. Translated, it gives CASSQYRGTAGE. The whole CDR3 sequence reads CASSQYRGTAGELFF. Full variable domain (rest looked up from reference TRBV7-9 and TRBJ2-2): DTGVSQNPRHKITKRGQNVTFRCDPISEHNRLYWYRQTLGQGPEFLTYFQNEAQLEKSRLLSDRFSAERPKGSFSTLEIQRTEQGDSAMYLCASSQYRGTAGELFFGEGSRLTVL.